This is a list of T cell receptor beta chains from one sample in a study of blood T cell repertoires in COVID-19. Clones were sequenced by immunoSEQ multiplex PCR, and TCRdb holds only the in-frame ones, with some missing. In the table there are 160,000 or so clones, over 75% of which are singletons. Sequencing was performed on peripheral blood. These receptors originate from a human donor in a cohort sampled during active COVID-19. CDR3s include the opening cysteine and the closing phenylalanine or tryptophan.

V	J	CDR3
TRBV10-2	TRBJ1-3	CASSDRTNSGNTIYF
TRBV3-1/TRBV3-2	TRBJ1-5	CASSPDSTGGVNQPQHF
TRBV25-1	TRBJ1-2	CASSDGQGRGYTF
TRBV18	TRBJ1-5	CASSPRTGGGQPQHF
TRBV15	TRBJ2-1	CATSRRTSGGYEQFF
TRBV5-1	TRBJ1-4	CASSLLGRPASPTNEKLFF
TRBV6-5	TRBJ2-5	CASSYSRRETQYF
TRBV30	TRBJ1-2	CAWSANQGQIYGYTF
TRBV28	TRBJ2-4	CASSFGSPNIQYF
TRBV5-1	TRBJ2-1	CASSLGQTYNEQFF
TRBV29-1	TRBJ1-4	CSVPGDRGLTNEKLFF
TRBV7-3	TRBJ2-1	CASSFQQGPPFF
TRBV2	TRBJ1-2	CASHDRFLYGYTF
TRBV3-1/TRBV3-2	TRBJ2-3	CASSQDRVRTRGRTDTQYF
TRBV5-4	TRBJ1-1	CASSPMTGSTEAFF
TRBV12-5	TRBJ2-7	CASGFGTGGYEQYF
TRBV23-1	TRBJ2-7	CASSGTIPGQRGSSYEQYF
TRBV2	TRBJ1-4	CASSAGTGDEKLFF
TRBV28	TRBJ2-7	CASTSQGSTYEQYF
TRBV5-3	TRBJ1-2	CARRDRDGYTF
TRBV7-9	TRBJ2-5	CASSPRSGQGQETQYF
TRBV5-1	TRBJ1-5	CASSLYRGQPQHF
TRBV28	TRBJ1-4	CASSSGFNEKLFF
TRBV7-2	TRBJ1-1	CASSLSAQGGTEAFF
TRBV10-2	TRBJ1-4	CASLREVNEKLFF
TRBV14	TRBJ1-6	CASSHGPNSPLHF
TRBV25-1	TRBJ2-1	CASSAPGQGNYNEQFF
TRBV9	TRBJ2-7	CASSVDQGYEQYF
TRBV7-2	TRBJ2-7	CASSLLYRGVDEQYF
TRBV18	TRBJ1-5	CASSGVGGTDQPQHF
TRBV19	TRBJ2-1	CASSISTSGEQFF
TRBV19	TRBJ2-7	CASSLPGQGTYEQYF
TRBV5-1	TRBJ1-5	CASSLGASENSNQPQHF
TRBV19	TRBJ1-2	CASRSQGEWDGYTF
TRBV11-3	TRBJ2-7	CASSLYRGGEQYF
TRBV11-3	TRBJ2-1	CASSRKRGDREVGQFF
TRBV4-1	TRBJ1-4	CASSQGVGGTGSTNEKLFF
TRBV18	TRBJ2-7	CASSPRSTGGDEQYF
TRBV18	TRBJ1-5	CASSPGRANQPQHF
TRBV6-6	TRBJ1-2	CASSYSLDRNYGYTF
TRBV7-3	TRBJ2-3	CASSFTGTDTQYF
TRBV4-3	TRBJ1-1	CASSQDPILTGNTEAFF
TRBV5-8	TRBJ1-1	CASSSWGGQGAEAFF
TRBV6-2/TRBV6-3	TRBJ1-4	CASSEQGGEEKLFF
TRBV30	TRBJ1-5	CAWSVDSGQPQHF
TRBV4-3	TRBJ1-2	CASSLGGGAYGYTF
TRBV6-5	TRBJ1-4	CASSGTPATNEKLFF
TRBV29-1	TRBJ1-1	CSGVGEMNTEAFF
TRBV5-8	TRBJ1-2	CASSLKQGAFYGYTF
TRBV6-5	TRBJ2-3	CASGTTSTDTQYF
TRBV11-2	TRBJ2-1	CASSPGASGAPREQFF
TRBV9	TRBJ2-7	CASSVGGGEQYF
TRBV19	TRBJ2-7	CASSGLAGAYEQYF
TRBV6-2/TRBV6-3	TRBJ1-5	CASSYDPGDQPQHF
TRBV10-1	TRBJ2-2	CASSPGGTTGELFF
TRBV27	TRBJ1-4	CASSLGQGGEKLFF
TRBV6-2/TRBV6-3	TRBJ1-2	CASSYPAAGVGYTF